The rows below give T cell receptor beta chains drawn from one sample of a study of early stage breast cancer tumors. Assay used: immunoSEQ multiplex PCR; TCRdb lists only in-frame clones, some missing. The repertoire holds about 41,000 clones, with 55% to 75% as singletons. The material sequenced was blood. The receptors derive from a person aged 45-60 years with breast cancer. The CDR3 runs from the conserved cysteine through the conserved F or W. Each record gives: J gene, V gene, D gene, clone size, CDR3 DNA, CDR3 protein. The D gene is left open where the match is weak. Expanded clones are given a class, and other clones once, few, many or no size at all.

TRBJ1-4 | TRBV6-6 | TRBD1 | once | TGTGCCAGCAGGACAGGGCAAAAAATTAATGAAAAACTGTTTTTT | CASRTGQKINEKLFF
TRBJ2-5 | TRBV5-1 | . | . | TGCGCCAGCAGCTTGGGGGGCGGTACCCAAGAGACCCAGTACTTC | CASSLGGGTQETQYF
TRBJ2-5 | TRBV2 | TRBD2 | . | TGTGCCAGCAGTGAAGCTGAGGCTAGCGGGGACCAAGAGACCCAGTACTTC | CASSEAEASGDQETQYF
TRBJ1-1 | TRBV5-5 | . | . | TGTGCCAGCAGCTTGGGTGGGCGCACTGAAGCTTTCTTT | CASSLGGRTEAFF
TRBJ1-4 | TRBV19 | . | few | TGTGCCAGTAGTATATCCAGTACTAATGAAAAACTGTTTTTT | CASSISSTNEKLFF
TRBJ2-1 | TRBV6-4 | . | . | TGTGCCAGCAGCGCCAGACCAGGGCCCTACAATGAGCAGTTCTTC | CASSARPGPYNEQFF
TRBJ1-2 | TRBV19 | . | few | TGTGCCAGTAGTATAGATATACTCTATGGCTACACCTTC | CASSIDILYGYTF
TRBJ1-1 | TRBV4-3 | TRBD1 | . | TGCGCCAGCAGCCGCGGACAGGGGCCGGGGGAAGCTTTCTTT | CASSRGQGPGEAFF
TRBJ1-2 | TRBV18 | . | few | TGTGCCAGCTCACGGGACACCTATGGCTACACCTTC | CASSRDTYGYTF
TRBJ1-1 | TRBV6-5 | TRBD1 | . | TGTGCCAGCAGTTACTCGGGTCAACAGGGGGGGGAAGCTTTCTTT | CASSYSGQQGGEAFF
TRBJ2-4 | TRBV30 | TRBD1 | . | TGTGCCTGGGACAGGGACAAAAACATTCAGTACTTC | CAWDRDKNIQYF